Listed here is a single T cell receptor beta chain. This specimen belongs to a study of blood T cell repertoires in COVID-19. Study overall: Both acute and convalescent COVID-19 samples were obtained from the United States, Italy and Spain. Sample material is recorded as cDNA or gDNA derived from T cells, B-cell-depleted T cells, or PBMCs.

V shed 4 bases, J shed 5 bases, and the junction held 7 bases outside the gene matches. Germline CDR1 is LNHNV and CDR2 is YYDKDF (reference sequence). The CDR3 loop spans 14 amino acids. Source study methods: For nucleated cells, counts were estimated from reference gene primer amplification. Data came from immunoSEQ multiplex PCR; TCRdb stores just in-frame clones and leaves some out. V and J calls and clone size come straight from that table; D and trimming were deduced from the DNA. This sample has about 190,000 clones, with less than 85% found just once. The specimen sequenced was peripheral blood. This TCR was sampled from a woman aged 50 to 65 with acute or convalescent COVID-19. This rearrangement joins TRBV15 to TRBJ2-7; 8 bases align to TRBD1. This CDR3 is CATSTDRGRNEQYF. The CDR3 bases are TGTGCCACCAGCACTGACAGGGGAAGGAACGAGCAGTACTTC.